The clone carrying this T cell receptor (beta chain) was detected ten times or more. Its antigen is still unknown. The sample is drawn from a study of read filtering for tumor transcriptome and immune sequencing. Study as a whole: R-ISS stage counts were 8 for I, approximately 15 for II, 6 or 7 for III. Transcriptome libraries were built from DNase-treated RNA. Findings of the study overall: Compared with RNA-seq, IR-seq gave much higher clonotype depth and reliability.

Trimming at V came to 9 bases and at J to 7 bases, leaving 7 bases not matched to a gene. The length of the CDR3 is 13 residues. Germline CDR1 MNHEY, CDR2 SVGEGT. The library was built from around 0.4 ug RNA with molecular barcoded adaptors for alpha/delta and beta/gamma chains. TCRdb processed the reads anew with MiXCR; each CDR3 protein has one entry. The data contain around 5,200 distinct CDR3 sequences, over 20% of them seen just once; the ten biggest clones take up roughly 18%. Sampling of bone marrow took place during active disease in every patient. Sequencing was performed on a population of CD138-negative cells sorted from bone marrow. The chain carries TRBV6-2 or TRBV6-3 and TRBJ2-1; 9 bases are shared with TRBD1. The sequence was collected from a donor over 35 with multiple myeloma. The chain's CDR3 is CASWDRVHNEQFF. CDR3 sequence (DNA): TGTGCCAGTTGGGACAGGGTGCATAATGAGCAGTTCTTC.